These 13 T cell receptor beta chains were sequenced from one sample in a study of CD8+ T cells in alopecia areata. Treatment noted: oral pan-JAK inhibitor, 5-10 mg twice daily. cDNA prepared by RNA extraction and subsequent reverse transcription served as the template for sequencing. Libraries were prepared by immunoSEQ multiplex PCR; TCRdb keeps only in-frame clonotypes and omits some of them. The sample consists of 100,000 to 150,000 clones, about 59% of them appearing once. Specimen: CD4+ T cells sorted from blood, collected at week 4, from a patient treated with tofacitinib. These receptors originate from a human donor with alopecia areata.

This chain links TRBV5-1 with TRBJ2-1; D is unresolved. The CDR3 sequence is 12 residues long. V was cut by 0 bases and J by 15 bases, with 13 bases left in between. Looked up from germline, CDR1 is SGHRS and CDR2 is YFSETQ. The CDR3 nucleotides are TGCGCCAGCAGCTTGGAGAGGCCCATGTGGTTCTTC. Translation gives CASSLERPMWFF. Based on the CDR3 plus reference TRBV5-1 and TRBJ2-1, the full variable domain is KAGVTQTPRYLIKTRGQQVTLSCSPISGHRSVSWYQQTPGQGLQFLFEYFSETQRNKGNFPGRFSGRQFSNSRSEMNVSTLELGDSALYLCASSLERPMWFFGPGTRLTVL.

In this sample, this clone turned up a few times. The chain has TRBV30 and TRBJ1-5, with 9 bases aligning to TRBD1. From germline, CDR1 is GTSNPN and CDR2 SVGIG (reference sequence). J was trimmed by 12 bases and V by 5 bases; bases with no gene match: 5. The CDR3 runs to 11 residues. CDR3 bases: TGTGCCTGGTCCAGGACAGGGGTCCAGCATTTT. It is translated as CAWSRTGVQHF.

This clone was detected only a few times. The chain has TRBV29-1 and TRBJ1-5, with TRBD1 as a possible D gene (5 bases). With 4 bases removed from V and 4 bases from J, the gap between germline ends came to 11 bases. Germline CDR1 SQVTM, CDR2 ANQGSEA. CDR3 length: 13 residues. The CDR3 region is CSVATAFNQPQHF. CDR3 DNA sequence: TGCAGCGTTGCGACAGCTTTTAATCAGCCCCAGCATTTT.

This clone has a handful of counts. The chain uses TRBV14 and TRBJ2-1; tentatively, D is TRBD1 (5 bases). Germline assignment: CDR1 SGHDN and CDR2 FVKESK. Trimming shortened V by 4 bases and J by 0 bases, and 13 bases separated the two germline ends. CDR3 length equals 16 residues. This CDR3 is CASSRGAPSSYNEQFF. The DNA for the CDR3 is TGTGCCAGCAGCCGTGGGGCGCCATCCTCCTACAATGAGCAGTTCTTC.

This clone came up a few times. V gene TRBV19 combines with J gene TRBJ2-7; 7 bases line up with TRBD1. Germline values: CDR1 LNHDA, CDR2 SQIVND (reference sequence). Unmatched junction bases numbered 10, after V lost 5 bases and J lost 12 bases. This CDR3 comprises 12 residues. The CDR3 region has the DNA TGTGCCAGTAGTGGGAAACAGGGGACGGCGTACTTC. Amino acids: CASSGKQGTAYF.

This rearrangement joins TRBV15 to TRBJ2-3, with 8 bases lining up with TRBD1. V shed 5 bases and J 4 bases; nucleotides not matched to a gene: 11. Germline-derived CDR1 and CDR2 are LNHNV and YYDKDF (reference sequence). CDR3 length: 16 amino acids. The CDR3, as DNA: TGTGCCACCAGCCCTCCAGGGGGCGGAAAATCAGATACGCAGTATTTT. Residues: CATSPPGGGKSDTQYF.

The V gene is TRBV29-1, the J gene TRBJ2-5; no firm D call. Trimming removed 3 bases at V and 5 bases at J, with 13 bases between. The CDR3 loop spans 13 amino acids. The V gene's germline CDR1 is SQVTM and CDR2 ANQGSEA. The CDR3 bases are TGCAGCGTTGACCTTACATTTGGGGAGACCCAGTACTTC. Translating it yields CSVDLTFGETQYF.

The chain carries TRBV9 and TRBJ2-1; 10 nucleotides agree with TRBD2. The germline V gene encodes CDR1 SGDLS and CDR2 YYNGEE. The V gene end was trimmed by 0 bases and the J gene end by 9 bases; junction bases not matched to a gene: 9. The length of the CDR3 is 16 residues. CDR3: CASSVVLAGGPSEQFF. CDR3 sequence (DNA): TGTGCCAGCAGCGTAGTTTTAGCGGGAGGCCCCAGTGAGCAGTTCTTC.

The sample holds a few counts of this clone. The rearrangement uses TRBV5-4 and TRBJ2-7, with 8 nucleotides matching TRBD1. The CDR3 is made up of 15 amino acids. Trimming at V came to 4 bases and at J to 7 bases, leaving 13 bases not matched to a gene. Germline loops: CDR1 SGHNT, CDR2 YYREEE (reference sequence). The CDR3 DNA reads as TGTGCCAGCAGCACTTCGGGACAGGCGAGGAGGGAGCAGTACTTC. Its translation: CASSTSGQARREQYF.

V is TRBV7-2 and J is TRBJ1-2; D is possibly TRBD1 (6 bases). Germline V gene lookup returns CDR1 SGHTA and CDR2 FQGNSA. The V and J ends lost 3 bases and 3 bases respectively, with 17 bases between them. CDR3 size: 16 residues. CDR3 loop: CASSFTSQGSYYGYTF. In DNA form, the CDR3 reads TGTGCCAGCAGCTTTACCTCACAGGGTTCCTACTATGGCTACACCTTC.

V is TRBV14 and J is TRBJ2-7; D gene uncertain. CDR3 size: 15 residues. Trimming removed 0 bases at V and 0 bases at J, with 9 bases between. CDR1 is SGHDN, CDR2 FVKESK, per germline. The CDR3 nucleotides read TGTGCCAGCAGCCAAGATTCATACATCTCCTACGAGCAGTACTTC. It is translated as CASSQDSYISYEQYF.

The V call is TRBV27, the J call TRBJ1-2; 7 bases line up with TRBD1. Trimming removed 5 bases from V and 2 bases from J; junction bases left unmatched: 2. The CDR3 covers 13 residues. Looked up from germline, CDR1 is MNHEY and CDR2 is SMNVEV (reference sequence). DNA for the CDR3: TGTGCCAGCAGTACGGACAGGAACTATGGCTACACCTTC. Translating it yields CASSTDRNYGYTF.

The CDR3 sequence is CAWDPRVNTEAFF. The CDR3 nucleotides read TGTGCCTGGGACCCCAGGGTTAACACTGAAGCTTTCTTT. The chain recombines TRBV30 with TRBJ1-1; TRBD1 might be the D (5 bases). The CDR3 runs 13 residues. CDR1 is GTSNPN and CDR2 is SVGIG in the germline V gene (reference sequence). V gave up 5 bases and J gave up 2 bases, with 12 bases separating them.